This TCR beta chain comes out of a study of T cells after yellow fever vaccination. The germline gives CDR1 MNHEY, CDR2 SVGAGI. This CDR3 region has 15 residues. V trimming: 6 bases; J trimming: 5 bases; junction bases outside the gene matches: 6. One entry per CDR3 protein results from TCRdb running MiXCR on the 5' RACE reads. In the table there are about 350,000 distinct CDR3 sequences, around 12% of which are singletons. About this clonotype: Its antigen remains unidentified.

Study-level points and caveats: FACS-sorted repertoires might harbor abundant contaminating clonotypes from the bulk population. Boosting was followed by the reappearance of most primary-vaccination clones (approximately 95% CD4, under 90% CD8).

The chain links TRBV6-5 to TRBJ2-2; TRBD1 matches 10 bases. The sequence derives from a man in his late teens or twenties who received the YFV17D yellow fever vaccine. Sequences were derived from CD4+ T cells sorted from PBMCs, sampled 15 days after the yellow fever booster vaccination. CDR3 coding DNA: TGTGCCAGCAGAAGGGGACAGGGGACGACCGGGGAGCTGTTTTTT. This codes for CASRRGQGTTGELFF.